One T cell receptor beta chain is described in this entry. The antigen it recognizes is unknown. Base quality data are lacking; no much larger clone is found one base away. The record originates from a study of T cells in Graves' hyperthyroidism and ophthalmopathy (dated by TCRdb to about 2019). About the investigation overall: Peripheral blood was collected at initial diagnosis, before any treatment. TCR V-J signatures able to tell the groups apart were searched for in a discovery cohort of 90 to 100 patients, of whom roughly 42 had Graves' ophthalmopathy and about 60 had stable Graves' hyperthyroidism. Whether ophthalmopathy could be predicted prospectively was tested in an independent validation cohort made up of under 20 hyperthyroidism patients plus 17 patients who later progressed to ophthalmopathy. For training and testing, the 100 or so patients in the discovery cohort were randomly divided in a 7:3 ratio. Thyroid tissue and blood T-cell repertoires from several Graves' hyperthyroidism patients were also compared in the study. After sampling, hyperthyroidism patients received methimazole starting at 30 mg daily, and ophthalmopathy patients received high-dose intravenous methylprednisolone. According to the paper, TCR Vbeta CDR3 sequencing was carried out on approximately 140 peripheral blood samples, which came from 40 to 45 ophthalmopathy, 75 or so hyperthyroidism and roughly 17 progressor patients.

The TCR beta CDR3 regions were amplified from RNA transcripts. For the first round of RT-PCR on the TCR CDR3, the HTBI primer set was used together with the Qiagen OneStep RT-PCR kit. Libraries were constructed in a second round of multiplex PCR, after which size selection and purification were performed. Sequencing of the libraries was done on an Illumina HiSeq2000 using paired-end 100 bp reads. The paper's processing steps were these. SOAPnuke was used to process the raw data, with reads discarded if the reads contained adapters or uncalled bases, had a mean Phred below 15, or lacked an exact constant-primer or identifier match. COPE v1.2.5 was used to merge high-quality paired reads, and clonotypes were defined as unique nucleotide sequences. Clonotypes were aligned to IMGT TRBV, TRBD and TRBJ reference segments using MiTCR v1.1. Analysis was restricted to V-J combinations with a frequency above 0.0001, which covered approximately 99% of repertoires. A TCS score was defined as the ratio of F50 (clonal expansion) to E x V (chaos), with BLOSUM62-based TCRdist applied between CDR3 peptides within each V-J. Welch's t-statistics and random forest reduced roughly 530 V-J features to fewer than 15, which were used in a naive Bayes classifier (R e1071). Using fastp at Q25 and MiXCR, TCRdb reprocessed the public reads and kept productive beta chains. Identical CDR3 proteins give one entry, which carries the most common genes and DNA. These V and J calls rely on TCRdb rather than the paper's analysis. The sample yields hundreds of thousands of distinct CDR3 sequences; less than 25% were counted once. The ten largest account for under 35% of the sample.

Summary of the overall study and its limitations: Sample size was not statistically predetermined, and blinding of investigators to group allocation was not performed. A 13 V-J signature model separated ophthalmopathy from stable hyperthyroidism, with around 90% sensitivity and 81.08% specificity in cross-validation and 80%/75% in testing. Most expanded thyroid clonotypes (frequency above 0.001) were also found in blood, which suggests that blood repertoires may mirror thyroid immune responses. In validation, the model predicted progression to ophthalmopathy with approximately 71% sensitivity and 72% to 85% specificity, a median of about six months before onset.

Ophthalmopathy patients had moderately to severely active disease, Clinical Activity Score of at least 3, NOSPECS grade of at least 4, and duration under 3 months. Any patient with an uncontrolled infection, another autoimmune disease, pregnancy or lactation was excluded. Diagnoses relied on clinical symptoms, serum thyroxine and TRAb, thyroid ultrasound and orbital computed tomography. PBMCs were isolated from 7.5 to 10 ml of fresh peripheral blood by Ficoll-Paque density gradient centrifugation. Trizol reagent was used to extract total RNA, and RNA quality was then checked on an Agilent 2100 Bioanalyzer. Looking up the germline V gene (reference sequence) yields CDR1 LNHDA and CDR2 SQIVND. The CDR3 runs 15 residues from the cysteine to the phenylalanine. Only the CDR3 DNA stays, 45 bases, in frame from base 1. V is reduced by 6 bases and J by 4 bases, leaving a spacing of 18 bases between them.

This receptor chain uses TRBV19 and TRBJ1-1; a tentative D match to TRBD1 spans 5 bases. The sequencing sample was made of blood. This TCR was recovered from a man aged 25 to 40 with Graves' ophthalmopathy. The CDR3 in this case is CASSKTGPQGTEAFF. The nucleotide sequence reads TGTGCCAGTAGCAAGACCGGGCCCCAGGGCACTGAAGCTTTCTTT.